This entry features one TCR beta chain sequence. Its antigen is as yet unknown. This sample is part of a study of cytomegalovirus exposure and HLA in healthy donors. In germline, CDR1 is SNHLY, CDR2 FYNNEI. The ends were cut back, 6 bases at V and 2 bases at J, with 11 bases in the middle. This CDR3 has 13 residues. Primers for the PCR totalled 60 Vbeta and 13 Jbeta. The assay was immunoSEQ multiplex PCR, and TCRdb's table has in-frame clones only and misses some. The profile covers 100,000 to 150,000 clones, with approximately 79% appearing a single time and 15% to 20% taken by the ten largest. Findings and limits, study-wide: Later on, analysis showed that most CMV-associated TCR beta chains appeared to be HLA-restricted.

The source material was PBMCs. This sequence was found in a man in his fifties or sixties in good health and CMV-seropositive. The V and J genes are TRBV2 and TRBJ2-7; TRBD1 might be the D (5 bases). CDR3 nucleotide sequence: TGTGCCAGCAGGCAGGGTATCACCTACGAGCAGTACTTC. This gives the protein CASRQGITYEQYF.